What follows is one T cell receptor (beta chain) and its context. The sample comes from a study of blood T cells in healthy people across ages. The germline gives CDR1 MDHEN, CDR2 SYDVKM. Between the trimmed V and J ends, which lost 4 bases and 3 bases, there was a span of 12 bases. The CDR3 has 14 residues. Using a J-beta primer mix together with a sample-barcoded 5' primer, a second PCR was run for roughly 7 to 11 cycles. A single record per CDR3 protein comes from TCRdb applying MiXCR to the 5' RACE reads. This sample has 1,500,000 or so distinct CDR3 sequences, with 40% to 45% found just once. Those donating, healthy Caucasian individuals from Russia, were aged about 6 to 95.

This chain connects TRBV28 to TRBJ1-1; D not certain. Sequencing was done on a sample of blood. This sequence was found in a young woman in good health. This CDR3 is CASSSPDVYTEAFF. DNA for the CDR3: TGTGCCAGCAGTTCCCCCGATGTTTACACTGAAGCTTTCTTT.